A single sample gave rise to the 25 T cell receptor beta chains below, sequenced in a study of cytomegalovirus exposure and HLA in healthy donors (dated by TCRdb to between 2016 and 2019). Receptor amplification or capture employed the immunoSEQ multiplex PCR assay. The multiplex PCR relied on a mix of 60 forward primers for TCR Vbeta segments and 13 reverse primers for TCR Jbeta segments. Imported from immuneACCESS, the table was reduced by TCRdb to in-frame sequences with V and J called. These copies leave out some clones; in studies compared against another copy, an unresolved V gene accounts for under half, and the cause of the remainder is not known. Here the sample has 120,000 or so clones; about three quarters occur a single time. Around 3.6% of the sample comes from the top ten. The sequencing sample was made of PBMCs. These receptors originate from a man aged 25 to 40 in good health and CMV-seronegative.

V and J are TRBV6-5 and TRBJ2-1, with 12 nucleotides matching TRBD2. Trimming at V came to 6 bases and at J to 9 bases, leaving 6 bases not matched to a gene. Germline lookup yields CDR1 MNHEY and CDR2 SVGAGI. CDR3 length: 14 residues. The CDR3 reads CASRRGLAGFEQFF. In nucleotides, the CDR3 is TGTGCCAGCAGACGTGGACTAGCGGGGTTTGAGCAGTTCTTC.

J is TRBJ1-1 and V is TRBV28; the D gene is possibly TRBD1 (5 bases). Germline CDR1 is MDHEN and CDR2 is SYDVKM. This CDR3 is built from 15 residues. V shed 5 bases and J shed 4 bases, with 17 bases lying between them. The CDR3: CASSVGATWGTEAFF. The CDR3 DNA is TGTGCCAGCAGTGTAGGGGCGACTTGGGGCACTGAAGCTTTCTTT. The full variable domain, in which reference TRBV28 and TRBJ1-1 provide the parts outside the CDR3, is DVKVTQSSRYLVKRTGEKVFLECVQDMDHENMFWYRQDPGLGLRLIYFSYDVKMKEKGDIPEGYSVSREKKERFSLILESASTNQTSMYLCASSVGATWGTEAFFGQGTRLTVV.

This clone was picked up a small number of times. J is TRBJ1-1 and V is TRBV9; D is undetermined. Germline V gives CDR1 SGDLS, CDR2 YYNGEE. The CDR3 extends over 16 amino acids. V gave up 3 bases and J gave up 1 base, with 16 bases separating them. CDR3 DNA: TGTGCCAGCAGCGCCGTGGCCCGAGCGGGGAACACTGAAGCTTTCTTT. As protein: CASSAVARAGNTEAFF.

This rearrangement joins TRBV29-1 to TRBJ2-5; 12 bases are shared with TRBD2. Germline assignment: CDR1 SQVTM and CDR2 ANQGSEA. V lost 6 bases and J lost 5; bases outside the gene matches: 7. The CDR3 covers 14 residues. CDR3 region: CSVGPLAGGETQYF. As DNA, the CDR3 is TGCAGCGTCGGCCCTCTAGCGGGAGGGGAGACCCAGTACTTC.

V is TRBV29-1 and J is TRBJ2-1; D uncertain. Trimming cost V 3 bases and J 0 bases, with 6 bases left between them. The length of the CDR3 is 13 residues. The germline V gene encodes CDR1 SQVTM and CDR2 ANQGSEA. The CDR3 DNA reads TGCAGCGTTGACCCCGGCTCCTACAATGAGCAGTTCTTC. This gives the protein CSVDPGSYNEQFF.

This clone was found a few times. The J gene is TRBJ2-7, the V gene TRBV7-9, with 7 bases identical to TRBD1. Germline assignment: CDR1 SEHNR and CDR2 FQNEAQ (reference sequence). The CDR3 has 14 amino acids. The V segment lost 5 bases and the J segment 2 bases; nucleotides outside the gene matches: 6. The CDR3 spells CASSARQGTYEQYF. For the CDR3, the DNA is TGTGCCAGCAGCGCCCGACAGGGTACCTACGAGCAGTACTTC.

The V call is TRBV28, the J call TRBJ2-7; D remains unclear. The CDR3 is made up of 14 amino acids. Looked up from germline, CDR1 is MDHEN and CDR2 is SYDVKM. Deletions cut 10 bases from V and 3 bases from J, with 19 bases between. CDR3 region: CAITTALHYYEQYF. CDR3 sequence (DNA): TGTGCCATCACGACTGCTCTTCATTACTACGAGCAGTACTTC.

This rearrangement joins TRBV27 to TRBJ2-5, with TRBD2 matching 12 bases. V lost 3 bases to trimming and J lost 5 bases; unmatched junction nucleotides: 16. CDR3 length equals 19 residues. Germline CDR1 and CDR2: MNHEY and SMNVEV (reference sequence). In DNA form, the CDR3 reads TGTGCCAGCAGTTTCTCAGGGGCGCGGAGACTAGCGGGAGAGGAGACCCAGTACTTC. Amino acid sequence: CASSFSGARRLAGEETQYF.

The chain is built from TRBV5-1 and TRBJ2-3, with D possibly being TRBD1 (6 bases). The CDR3 totals 15 residues. V dropped 6 bases and J dropped 3 bases, with 17 bases sitting between them. Per germline, CDR1 SGHRS and CDR2 YFSETQ. This chain's CDR3 is CASNPGTTGTDTQYF. CDR3 coding DNA: TGCGCCAGCAACCCTGGGACAACGGGAACAGATACGCAGTATTTT.

V and J are TRBV20-1 and TRBJ2-7; D possibly corresponds to TRBD2 (6 bases). The germline gives CDR1 DFQATT, CDR2 SNEGSKA (reference sequence). The CDR3 runs 11 residues. Trimming took off 5 bases at V and 5 bases at J, with 10 bases between the two ends. The CDR3 region has the DNA TGCAGTGCTCCGGACTATCACGAGCAGTACTTC. It codes for CSAPDYHEQYF.

V gene TRBV15 combines with J gene TRBJ1-5; 7 nucleotides agree with TRBD1. This CDR3 is built from 16 residues. Germline trimming cut 1 base from V and 6 bases from J; bases unmatched to any gene: 9. Germline assignment: CDR1 LNHNV and CDR2 YYDKDF (reference sequence). DNA for the CDR3: TGTGCCACCAGCAGAGCCCGACAGGGAGGACCTCAGCCCCAGCATTTT. Its protein product is CATSRARQGGPQPQHF.

The CDR3 DNA is TGCGCCAGCACCCCTGGACAGTCTGCGGGCGGGGAGCTGTTTTTT. It yields the protein CASTPGQSAGGELFF. V is TRBV5-1 and J is TRBJ2-2, with TRBD1 as a possible D gene (6 bases). There are 15 residues in the CDR3. V was clipped by 6 bases and J by 7 bases, with 19 bases between them. Germline V gene sequence: CDR1 SGHRS, CDR2 YFSETQ. Full variable domain (missing parts from reference TRBV5-1 and TRBJ2-2): KAGVTQTPRYLIKTRGQQVTLSCSPISGHRSVSWYQQTPGQGLQFLFEYFSETQRNKGNFPGRFSGRQFSNSRSEMNVSTLELGDSALYLCASTPGQSAGGELFFGEGSRLTVL.

The chain joins TRBV28 to TRBJ1-2; D gene uncertain. From germline, CDR1 is MDHEN and CDR2 SYDVKM. The germline V and J ends were trimmed by 7 bases and 7 bases, with 13 bases remaining between them. This CDR3 has 12 residues. The DNA for the CDR3 is TGTGCCAGCATGGACGGGATGGGTGGCTACACCTTC. The encoded protein is CASMDGMGGYTF.

This chain joins TRBV11-2 and TRBJ1-1; possibly TRBD1 for D (5 bases). In germline, CDR1 is SGHAT, CDR2 FQNNGV. This CDR3 is built from 14 residues. V lost 6 bases, J lost 1 base, and 12 bases lay in between. CDR3 sequence (DNA): TGTGCCAGCAGGACTTCGGGGGGGAACACTGAAGCTTTCTTT. Translation gives CASRTSGGNTEAFF.

V and J are TRBV7-8 and TRBJ2-7, with 9 bases matching TRBD2. This CDR3 has 17 residues. The germline gives CDR1 SGHVS, CDR2 FQNEAQ. V lost 4 bases, J lost 2 bases, and 12 bases stayed unmatched. CDR3 sequence reads: CASSYSTSGLTTYEQYF. In DNA, the CDR3 is TGTGCCAGCAGCTATTCGACTAGCGGCCTTACAACCTACGAGCAGTACTTC.

This sequence joins TRBV18 and TRBJ1-5, with no clear D. Germline assignment: CDR1 KGHSH and CDR2 LQKENI. The ends were cut back, 2 bases at V and 4 bases at J, with 12 bases in the middle. The CDR3 runs to 15 residues. This CDR3 reads CASSPGLGENQPQHF. The CDR3 DNA sequence: TGTGCCAGCTCACCAGGACTTGGGGAAAATCAGCCCCAGCATTTT.

This chain links TRBV5-4 with TRBJ2-2; D might be TRBD1 (6 bases). CDR1 and CDR2 from the germline V gene are SGHNT and YYREEE (reference sequence). The CDR3 totals 16 residues. With 7 bases removed from V and 2 bases from J, the gap between germline ends came to 18 bases. The CDR3 loop is CASFHGAGVNTGELFF. The CDR3 DNA sequence: TGTGCCAGCTTTCATGGGGCAGGGGTCAACACCGGGGAGCTGTTTTTT.

The chain joins TRBV4-3 to TRBJ1-4, with D unresolved. Germline V gene lookup returns CDR1 LGHNA and CDR2 YSLEER. V was pared by 0 bases and J by 8 bases, with 16 bases between. CDR3 length: 16 residues. The CDR3 nucleotides are TGCGCCAGCAGCCAAGAATTGGAGGGCGGACGCGAAAAACTGTTTTTT. Translation: CASSQELEGGREKLFF.

This chain's CDR3 is CASSPYRGGSNQPQHF. Here the CDR3 DNA reads TGTGCCAGCAGCCCCTACAGGGGAGGAAGCAATCAGCCCCAGCATTTT. J is TRBJ1-5 and V is TRBV5-6; 7 nucleotides line up with TRBD1. V lost 4 bases, J lost 1 base, and 8 bases stayed unmatched. CDR3 length: 16 amino acids. The V gene's germline CDR1 is SGHDT and CDR2 YYEEEE.

The CDR3 loop reads CAWSQGSGRVGELFF. CDR3 bases: TGTGCCTGGAGTCAAGGGAGCGGGAGGGTCGGGGAGCTGTTTTTT. V and J are TRBV30 and TRBJ2-2, with 10 bases lining up with TRBD2. The germline V gene encodes CDR1 GTSNPN and CDR2 SVGIG (reference sequence). The CDR3 is 15 amino acids. V trimming: 2 bases; J trimming: 7 bases; junction bases outside the gene matches: 7.

Remarks on this clone: The sample carries other DNA sequences with the same CDR3. The V call is TRBV5-1, the J call TRBJ2-7, with D tentatively TRBD1 (5 bases). V was clipped by 0 bases and J by 3 bases, with 7 bases between them. This CDR3 has 13 residues. Germline assignment: CDR1 SGHRS and CDR2 YFSETQ. CDR3 in amino acids: CASSLEQGYEQYF. In nucleotides, the CDR3 is TGCGCCAGCAGCTTGGAGCAGGGCTACGAGCAGTACTTC.

CDR3 region: CASSLPEGAIREAFF. The CDR3 DNA sequence: TGCGCCAGCAGCCTTCCTGAGGGGGCCATCAGGGAAGCTTTCTTT. The chain combines TRBV4-1 with TRBJ1-1; 7 nucleotides line up with TRBD1. J gave up 8 bases and V 4 bases, and 13 bases lay outside the gene matches. The CDR3 runs to 15 residues. Looked up from germline, CDR1 is MGHRA and CDR2 is YSYEKL.

CDR3: CASSQGLWAGADNEQFF. The CDR3 DNA is TGTGCCAGCAGCCAAGGCCTGTGGGCGGGAGCCGACAATGAGCAGTTCTTC. This chain connects TRBV4-2 to TRBJ2-1, with 7 bases that match TRBD2. V was pared by 1 base and J by 5 bases, with 11 bases of the junction left unmatched. This CDR3 contains 17 residues. The germline gives CDR1 LGHNA, CDR2 YNFKEQ.

The rearrangement uses TRBV14 and TRBJ1-6; the match to TRBD1 covers 9 bases. CDR1 is SGHDN, CDR2 FVKESK, per germline. This CDR3 spans 15 amino acids. V lost 5 bases to trimming and J lost 9 bases; unmatched junction nucleotides: 8. CDR3 loop: CASSASQGAVSPLHF. The CDR3 DNA follows: TGTGCCAGCAGCGCTTCACAGGGGGCGGTTTCACCCCTCCACTTT.

The chain has TRBV27 and TRBJ2-2, with unresolved D. Germline-derived CDR1 and CDR2 are MNHEY and SMNVEV (reference sequence). CDR3 length: 13 residues. V was clipped by 4 bases and J by 2 bases, with 5 bases between them. The CDR3 sequence: CASSYTNTGELFF. The CDR3 region has the DNA TGTGCCAGCAGTTACACAAACACCGGGGAGCTGTTTTTT.